This TCR beta chain was obtained from a study of Graves' ophthalmopathy and Graves' hyperthyroidism. Amplifying from RNA transcripts, the study obtained TCR beta CDR3 regions. Second-round multiplex PCR came after first-round RT-PCR with HTBI primers. MiXCR, run by TCRdb on the multiplex PCR reads, gives a single entry per CDR3 protein. The data show roughly 400,000 distinct CDR3 sequences, roughly 18% seen once. CDR1 and CDR2 from the germline V gene are LNHDA and SQIVND (reference sequence). V lost 5 bases, J lost 2 bases, and 6 bases stayed unmatched. This CDR3 spans 15 amino acids. The TCR comes from a woman between 18 and 29 years old with Graves' ophthalmopathy. V is TRBV19 and J is TRBJ2-7; 10 bases are a match to TRBD1. Sequencing used peripheral blood. The CDR3 DNA follows: TGTGCCAGTAGTGCGGGGGGACAGGGGACCTACGAGCAGTACTTC. Its translation: CASSAGGQGTYEQYF.